This T cell receptor (beta chain) comes out of a study of tumor-infiltrating lymphocytes in primary liver carcinoma (dated 2017 in TCRdb). The study in broad terms: Of the five patients (three men and two women, aged 30 to 69 years), four had hepatocellular carcinoma and one had combined HCC and intrahepatic cholangiocarcinoma. Samples yielded roughly 3.65 to 7.5 million productive TCRbeta reads; read depth did not differ significantly between tissue types. A total of some 35 specimens from 5 patients underwent TCRbeta repertoire sequencing, comprising about 25 tumor regions, 5 adjacent noncancerous liver tissues and 5 peripheral blood samples. Repertoires from technical replicates were highly reproducible, with mean shared-clone rates about 0.91 and correlation coefficients above 0.95. Across five regions of each liver tumor, along with adjacent normal tissue and blood, the study brought together TCRbeta repertoire sequencing, expression microarrays and whole-exome sequencing. Tumors of the five patients were stage T1-T3 N0M0 with maximum diameters of 4.2 to 10 cm. On the study overall, not on this receptor specifically: Because only the TCR beta chain was sequenced and unpaired alpha chains were not captured, true repertoire diversity is likely underestimated. Comparison of CD4+ and CD8+ T cell repertoires was precluded by the use of bulk unsorted samples. Consistent with antigen-driven expansion, pairs of tumor regions showed higher repertoire overlap (mean around 36%) than either tumor-adjacent pairs (around 17%) or tumor-blood pairs (approximately 15%). The top 250 clones made up a significantly larger repertoire fraction in tumors than in blood (p = 0.039). With just a few patients in the study, the authors point out that the findings should be validated in a larger study.

Starting from approximately 0.5 ug total RNA, TCRbeta-specific cDNA was produced by reverse transcription with a constant-region primer and ProtoScript II reverse transcriptase. TCRbeta libraries were built with three nested multiplex PCR rounds, a slightly modified ARM-PCR procedure. Multiplex TRBV1-TRBV30 forward primers and a Cbeta reverse primer were used in the first two PCR rounds, each of which was run for roughly 9 cycles. Sample barcodes and Illumina adapters were attached in a final 25-cycle PCR using Deep VentR polymerase. Before sequencing, amplicons of 200-500 bp were gel-purified using a QIAquick gel extraction kit. An Illumina HiSeq 2500 was used to sequence the TCRbeta amplicons with 250-bp paired-end reads. The authors' analysis ran thus. Trimmomatic v0.33 was used to quality-trim the reads, and FLASH v1.2.11 was used to merge paired reads so that full CDR3 sequences could be recovered. V, D and J germline segments were assigned to the rearranged TCRbeta sequences using MiGEC v1.2.1b. Clonotype statistics and Shannon-Wiener diversity indices were computed with VDJtools v1.0.0. To reduce sampling bias, subsequent analyses other than the diversity analysis used only the 250 most abundant clonotypes in each sample. TCRdb's own reprocessing of the public reads used fastp at Q25 and MiXCR and kept productive beta chains. One record per CDR3 amino acid sequence lists the most common genes and DNA. The V and J calls were not made by the authors but by TCRdb's processing. The sample contains around 80,000 distinct CDR3 sequences, roughly two thirds of them found a single time. Roughly 28% of the sample lies in the top ten.

This clonotype was counted at least ten times. What this receptor recognizes is not known. There are no base qualities to consult, and no much larger clone falls within one base. The CDR3 covers 14 residues, taking in both the cysteine and the phenylalanine. Only CDR3 DNA is held: 42 bases, read in frame from base 1. V was cut back by 4 bases and J by 0 bases, leaving a gap of 8 bases between them. The germline V gene (reference sequence) specifies PRHDT as CDR1 and FYEKMQ as CDR2. Without any cell sorting, total RNA and DNA were co-extracted from approximately 20-30 mg of bulk tissue using the AllPrep DNA/RNA mini kit. Roughly 5 patients with histopathologically diagnosed primary liver carcinoma underwent surgical resection in China between November 2015 and early 2016. Patients had chronic HBV infection and were treatment-naive at sampling. Fresh tumor and adjacent tissue pieces were bisected, with one half stored in RNAlater at -80 degrees C and the other half sent for histology.

The sequenced sample was tumor-adjacent normal liver tissue. This sequence was found in a man in his forties with primary liver carcinoma and hepatitis B virus infection. The sequence links TRBV13 to TRBJ2-3; the D gene cannot be named for sure. Read as DNA, the sequence is TGTGCCAGCAGCTCGGCGACTAGCACAGATACGCAGTATTTT. This sequence encodes CASSSATSTDTQYF.